This T cell receptor (beta chain) was observed in a study of long-term antiretroviral therapy in people with HIV. Version v3.0 of the immunoSEQ assay ran at survey level. Measured with immunoSEQ multiplex PCR; TCRdb has only the in-frame clones, and not every one. The table records 30,000 to 50,000 clones, approximately 85% of them present only once. Two or more post-ART PBMC samples, plus at least one pre-ART sample, were available for each donor. The study, taken as a whole, reports: Blood obtained between about 2003 and 2018 may reflect older ART regimens.

There are 16 residues in the CDR3. V lost 2 bases, J lost 0 bases, and 13 bases lay in between. The germline V gene encodes CDR1 SGHVS and CDR2 FQNEAQ. As regards this clone: The antigen remains undetermined.

V and J are TRBV7-8 and TRBJ1-1; D may be TRBD1 (5 bases). The sequencing here drew on unsorted PBMCs, taken 3.1 years after starting antiretroviral therapy. This TCR was recovered from a woman aged 45 to 65 with HIV. The CDR3 sequence is CASSLRQGALNTEAFF. CDR3 in DNA: TGTGCCAGCAGCTTACGGCAGGGTGCCTTGAACACTGAAGCTTTCTTT.